This T cell receptor (beta chain) appears in the sequencing data of a study of shared clonotypes between healthy human individuals (dated by TCRdb to 2018 to 2021). For the wider study: A couple of women and three men aged 18 to 49 years were included in the cohort. Libraries were prepared and TCR repertoires were sequenced by different laboratories using diverse techniques, in order to increase sequencing depth and limit assay-specific biases. To estimate repertoire size and how much clonotype sharing occurs between individuals, the study deeply sequenced the blood TCR repertoires of 5 or 6 healthy adults. Each donor's leukapheresis produced roughly between roughly 0.85 and 9.5 billion PBMCs. For each donor, CD4 naive and CD4 memory were each run on three plates, CD8 naive on two plates, and CD8 memory on one plate. Findings and caveats that apply to the study as a whole: Approximately 5% of naive CD4, 3% to 3.5% of naive CD8, about 2.4% of memory CD4, and more than 0.35% of memory CD8 clonotypes were shared across several donors. The genetic and exposure-history diversity represented was limited by the small number of donors. Based on pairwise subsampling, the degree of clonotype sharing among donors was expected to be affected by sequencing depth. Even with the large sequencing depth, rarefaction of the sorted-subset datasets indicated that sequencing was incomplete. Higher generation probabilities were observed for clonotypes shared by all four sorted-subset donors than for non-shared clonotypes. Naive subsets generally had larger estimated clonotype richness than memory subsets did. Sampling was limited to blood, and TCR repertoires in tissue likely differ from TCR repertoires in blood.

Donors were healthy HIV-negative adults with no recently reported acute infections or vaccinations. Every donor was a Caucasian adult residing in Nashville, Tennessee, USA. CD4+ T cells were enriched by magnetic negative selection; naive cells were then positively selected on CD45RA, and the negative fraction formed the memory subset. Blood was obtained by leukapheresis, after which PBMCs were separated by Ficoll-Histopaque density gradient centrifugation and cryopreserved in liquid nitrogen vapor phase. Purity and quantity of every magnetically sorted T cell population were checked by analytical flow cytometry. Genomic DNA was isolated from each sorted fraction and quantified by UV absorbance on a Nanodrop 2000c. Using the deep immunoSEQ assay, TCR CDR3 regions were amplified from genomic DNA by multiplex PCR. For each cell subset, the extracted genomic DNA was distributed evenly across all wells of several immunoSEQ 96-well plates, and each plate served as one replicate. For sorted subsets, approximately 210 ng of genomic DNA, equivalent to tens of thousands of T cell genomes, went into each replicate PCR. Purified libraries were quantified with a Qubit 3.0 fluorometer, sized on a Bioanalyzer 2100, and re-quantified with the KAPA Library Quantification kit. Every immunoSEQ 96-well plate was sequenced on a separate single-read 150-cycle Illumina NextSeq 550 flow cell. The study's own analysis went as follows. Because the immunoSEQ output included only junctional sequences and no quality scores, the filtering could not be the same as the filtering used for full-length reads. Sequences were annotated with PyIR, a Python wrapper for IgBLAST v1.9, and V/J genes and CDR3 were assigned using IMGT germline references. Reads were filtered out if the reads had weak V/J assignments (E-value above 1e-6), no CDR3, stop codons, out-of-frame junctions, or ambiguous translated residues. A V3J clonotype was defined by an identical inferred V gene, J gene, and CDR3 amino acid sequence. To compute the percentage overlap between repertoires, the number of shared unique clonotypes was divided by the size of the smaller repertoire. Three approaches were used to assess repertoire richness: RTK rarefaction, the Chao1 estimator, and Recon v2.1 estimates of unobserved clonotypes. Generation probabilities were computed with OLGA for all TCRbeta clonotypes obtained by the gDNA method from several donors. Held by TCRdb, this immuneACCESS table contains in-frame sequences only and omits some clones. Under half of the omission traces to an unresolved V gene where checked; the cause of the rest is unknown. The DNA was the basis for D and trimming; V, J and clone size are from that table. Across this sample there are hundreds of thousands of clones, with almost 97% seen only once. About 0.064% of the sample goes to the ten largest clones.

This clone was seen a single time. What this receptor recognizes is not known. No base quality values were provided; no much bigger clone lies one nucleotide off. The sample comprised naive CD4+ T cells sorted from blood. In light of the paper, this sample's cell subset or site label describes: CD45RA+ positively selected. The clonotype was recovered from a woman aged 30 to 39 in good health.

Read as DNA, the sequence is TGTGCCAGCAGCTTAGAAGTTTGGGGGAGGGGCACCGGGGAGCTGTTTTTT. It codes for CASSLEVWGRGTGELFF. The receptor chain draws on TRBV11-3 and TRBJ2-2, with 7 bases in between that match TRBD2. The CDR3 has 17 amino acids, counting the end cysteine and phenylalanine. Only the CDR3 region is kept as DNA, spanning 51 bases read in frame from base 1. Compared with germline, V lacks 0 bases and J lacks 4 bases; bases without a gene match: 8. Sequences SGHNT (CDR1) and YENEEA (CDR2) are obtained from the germline V gene.